This T cell receptor beta chain is drawn from a study of blood T cell repertoires in COVID-19. The overall study: Specimens from acute and convalescent COVID-19 originated in the United States, Italy and Spain.

Source study methods: Amplified reference gene primers provided the basis for estimating nucleated cell counts. Some clones are missing from TCRdb's copy, which holds only in-frame ones; the method was immunoSEQ multiplex PCR. D and trimming were read from the DNA, whereas the V and J calls and clone size are those reported in that table. This table holds approximately 440,000 clones, roughly 88% found once. As to this clone: Distinct nucleotide sequences in the sample also encode this CDR3.

V was trimmed by 4 bases and J by 5 bases, leaving 6 bases between them. Germline V gene sequence: CDR1 SQVTM, CDR2 ANQGSEA. The CDR3 has 11 amino acids. The chain is built from TRBV29-1 and TRBJ2-1, with D tentatively TRBD1 (5 bases). What was sequenced was PBMCs or T cells enriched from blood (not recorded which). This clonotype was obtained from a man aged 18 to 29 who had recovered from COVID-19. As DNA, the CDR3 is TGCAGCGTTGTAGGGGACAATGAGCAGTTCTTC. Amino acids: CSVVGDNEQFF.